This T cell receptor (beta chain) originates from a study of post-analysis software for immune sequencing data. Regarding this clonotype: What it recognizes is unknown.

Germline trimming cut 0 bases from V and 0 bases from J; bases unmatched to any gene: 2. The germline V gene has CDR1 SEHNR and CDR2 FQNEAQ (reference sequence). The CDR3 spans 15 residues. Study conclusions and caveats: In patients, TRBV5-6, TRBV5-1 and TRBV20-1 belonged to roughly 5 TRBV segments found more frequently than in controls. Multiple sclerosis was associated with a significant reduction in normalized Chao1 diversity relative to controls.

Unique molecular identifiers were built into the TCR beta cDNA libraries. T cells, 1 to 10 million of them, yielded approximately 500,000 cDNA molecules. TCRdb re-called the PCR reads with MiXCR, one entry per CDR3 protein. The profile shows fewer than 850,000 distinct CDR3 sequences, roughly 27% of them singletons. This chain connects TRBV7-9 to TRBJ2-7; TRBD2 agrees at 7 bases. Material: blood. This TCR was recovered from a girl aged 10 to 17 with multiple sclerosis. The CDR3 region is CASSLARGSSYEQYF. CDR3 sequence (DNA): TGTGCCAGCAGCTTAGCGCGCGGGAGCTCCTACGAGCAGTACTTC.